The 18 T cell receptor beta chains listed next were all sequenced from one sample in a study of CD8 T cells in ankylosing spondylitis. One entry per CDR3 protein results from TCRdb running MiXCR on the 5' RACE reads. The repertoire includes around 280,000 distinct CDR3 sequences, around 20% of them detected once, and roughly 8% sits in the top ten. The material sequenced was blood, either unsorted or a sorted T cell fraction (not recorded which). The receptor source for this set is a male donor with ankylosing spondylitis or in good health (not recorded which).

The rearrangement joins TRBV20-1 to TRBJ2-3; D is unclear. Trimming shortened V by 0 bases and J by 11 bases, and 9 bases separated the two germline ends. This CDR3 spans 11 amino acids. CDR1 DFQATT and CDR2 SNEGSKA come from the germline V gene (reference sequence). This chain's CDR3 is CSARDFFLQYF. CDR3 coding DNA: TGCAGTGCTAGAGATTTCTTTTTGCAGTATTTT.

This clonotype showed up just a few times. The chain recombines TRBV5-1 with TRBJ1-1; 7 nucleotides agree with TRBD1. V shed 3 bases, J shed 6 bases, and the junction held 11 bases outside the gene matches. This CDR3 spans 15 amino acids. In germline, CDR1 is SGHRS, CDR2 YFSETQ. CDR3 sequence: CASSSAAGGVSEAFF. In DNA form, the CDR3 reads TGCGCCAGCAGCTCCGCGGCAGGGGGGGTATCTGAAGCTTTCTTT.

This clonotype was detected only a few times. J is TRBJ1-2 and V is TRBV29-1, with TRBD1 matching over 7 bases. The V and J ends lost 4 bases and 8 bases, in that order; junction bases with no gene match: 25. The CDR3 runs to 18 residues. Germline CDR1 SQVTM, CDR2 ANQGSEA. As DNA, the CDR3 is TGCAGCGTTGTGGGGGACCTGACAGGGATCTCTTCCCAAGGGGGCTACACCTTC. Amino acid sequence: CSVVGDLTGISSQGGYTF.

The chain is built from TRBV11-2 and TRBJ2-7; D might be TRBD1 (6 bases). The CDR3 covers 13 residues. The V end lost 6 bases, the J end lost 7 bases, and 16 bases lay between the germline ends. CDR1 SGHAT and CDR2 FQNNGV come from the germline V gene. CDR3 amino acids: CASRSNRAWEQYV. Written as DNA, the CDR3 is TGTGCCAGCAGATCCAACAGGGCCTGGGAGCAGTACGTC.

The chain has TRBV6-1 and TRBJ1-4; 12 positions agree with TRBD1. Germline V gene lookup returns CDR1 MNHNS and CDR2 SASEGT. CDR3 length: 13 amino acids. The V and J ends lost 8 bases and 10 bases, in that order; junction bases with no gene match: 5. Written as DNA, the CDR3 is TGTGCCAGCCGGGACAGGGGGCGAGGAAAACTGTTTTTT. This translates into CASRDRGRGKLFF.

V gene TRBV9 combines with J gene TRBJ2-1, with TRBD2 matching 7 bases. This CDR3 is 15 amino acids long. Germline V lookup: CDR1 SGDLS, CDR2 YYNGEE. V shed 0 bases, J shed 3 bases, and the junction held 3 bases outside the gene matches. CDR3 DNA: TGTGCCAGCAGCGTAGTCGGGACTAACTACAATGAGCAGTTCTTC. Protein sequence: CASSVVGTNYNEQFF.

This clonotype was picked up many times. The CDR3 region has the DNA TGCGCCAGCAGCTACGGACCTGAGCAGTTCTTC. Amino acid sequence: CASSYGPEQFF. The rearrangement links TRBV5-1 to TRBJ2-1, with D unresolved. Germline V lookup: CDR1 SGHRS, CDR2 YFSETQ. The CDR3 sequence is 11 residues long. V was pared by 3 bases and J by 9 bases, with 7 bases between.

This clonotype was counted at least ten times. The gene calls are TRBV6-5 and TRBJ2-2; D remains unclear. The ends were cut back, 2 bases at V and 5 bases at J, with 3 bases in the middle. From germline, CDR1 is MNHEY and CDR2 SVGAGI. This CDR3 spans 12 amino acids. CDR3 amino acids: CASSYMTGELFF. CDR3 bases: TGTGCCAGCAGTTACATGACCGGGGAGCTGTTTTTT.

Written as DNA, the CDR3 is TGTGCCAGCAGCTACCAGACAGGCGCAAATTCACCCCTCCACTTT. Protein: CASSYQTGANSPLHF. V is TRBV7-6 and J is TRBJ1-6, with D possibly TRBD1 on 6 matching bases. Germline V gene lookup returns CDR1 SGHVS and CDR2 FNYEAQ. The CDR3 contains 15 residues. V was cut by 4 bases and J by 7 bases, with 14 bases left in between. The variable domain in full, with the rest retrieved from reference TRBV7-6 and TRBJ1-6, is GAGVSQSPRYKVTKRGQDVALRCDPISGHVSLYWYRQALGQGPEFLTYFNYEAQQDKSGLPNDRFSAERPEGSISTLTIQRTEQRDSAMYRCASSYQTGANSPLHFGNGTRLTVT.

This clonotype appeared many times. The V and J genes are TRBV5-1 and TRBJ1-5; a possible D gene is TRBD1 (5 bases). The V gene's germline CDR1 is SGHRS and CDR2 YFSETQ. This CDR3 is 13 amino acids long. The germline V and J ends were trimmed by 0 bases and 4 bases, with 5 bases remaining between them. The CDR3 is CASSLGQNQPQHF. In nucleotides, the CDR3 is TGCGCCAGCAGCTTGGGACAGAATCAGCCCCAGCATTTT.

The J gene is TRBJ2-5, the V gene TRBV20-1; 13 nucleotides line up with TRBD2. Losses at the gene ends were 0 bases for V and 1 base for J; bases not matched to a gene: 8. Germline assignment: CDR1 DFQATT and CDR2 SNEGSKA (reference sequence). This CDR3 is built from 18 residues. CDR3 residues: CSARDPTSGRGLQETQYF. CDR3 sequence (DNA): TGCAGTGCTAGAGATCCAACTAGCGGGAGGGGACTCCAAGAGACCCAGTACTTC.

V usage is TRBV6-1 and J usage is TRBJ2-2; possible D gene TRBD2, 6 bases. Germline lookup yields CDR1 MNHNS and CDR2 SASEGT. The CDR3 length is 14 residues. Trimming stripped 5 bases from V and 5 bases from J, with 12 bases between. This chain's CDR3 is CASSKGRGTGELFF. For the CDR3, the DNA is TGTGCCAGCAGTAAGGGCCGGGGGACCGGGGAGCTGTTTTTT.

The V and J genes are TRBV19 and TRBJ1-5; tentatively, D is TRBD1 (6 bases). The CDR3 is made up of 17 amino acids. Deletions cut 4 bases from V and 6 bases from J, with 22 bases between. Germline V gene sequence: CDR1 LNHDA, CDR2 SQIVND (reference sequence). CDR3 DNA sequence: TGTGCCAGTAGTACAACTAAGATCGGACAGTACAGTCAGCCCCAGCATTTT. This sequence encodes CASSTTKIGQYSQPQHF.

This clonotype was observed many times. The rearrangement joins TRBV6-1 to TRBJ1-2, with D perhaps TRBD1 (6 bases). Trimming took 4 bases from V and 5 from J, leaving 14 bases between them. From germline, CDR1 is MNHNS and CDR2 SASEGT. This CDR3 contains 14 residues. The CDR3 DNA reads as TGTGCCAGCAGTGCATCCGGGACAAGTTATGGCTACACCTTC. As protein: CASSASGTSYGYTF.

About this clonotype itself: At one of its ends the junction is not consistent with the germline gene, which may arise from a read error. The chain links TRBV3-1 to TRBJ2-3, with D possibly matching TRBD1 (5 bases). Germline V CDR1 and CDR2: LGHDT, YNNKEL (reference sequence). This CDR3 is built from 16 residues. The CDR3 DNA sequence: TGTGCCAGCAGCCAAGATAGGACACCCCTGGCAGATGCGCAGTATTTT. Translating it yields CASSQDRTPLADAQYF.

The chain joins TRBV6-1 to TRBJ1-5; no definite D call. V dropped 0 bases and J dropped 4 bases, with 7 bases sitting between them. Germline V lookup: CDR1 MNHNS, CDR2 SASEGT. CDR3 length: 14 amino acids. CDR3 protein: CASSEARGNQPQHF. As DNA, the CDR3 is TGTGCCAGCAGTGAAGCGCGGGGAAATCAGCCCCAGCATTTT.

The V call is TRBV5-1, the J call TRBJ2-5; 7 bases are shared with TRBD1. This CDR3 is 12 amino acids long. After removal of 8 bases from V and 5 bases from J, the junction contained 6 bases not matched to a gene. Germline CDR1 and CDR2: SGHRS and YFSETQ. DNA for the CDR3: TGCGCCAGTCAAGGGGGCCAGGAGACCCAGTACTTC. Encoded protein: CASQGGQETQYF.

The chain combines TRBV20-1 with TRBJ1-3, with 8 nucleotides matching TRBD1. V lost 5 bases and J lost 4; bases outside the gene matches: 7. Per germline, CDR1 DFQATT and CDR2 SNEGSKA (reference sequence). There are 14 residues in the CDR3. The CDR3 loop reads CSALNRGYGNTIYF. The CDR3 bases are TGCAGTGCTCTCAACAGGGGGTACGGAAACACCATATATTTT.